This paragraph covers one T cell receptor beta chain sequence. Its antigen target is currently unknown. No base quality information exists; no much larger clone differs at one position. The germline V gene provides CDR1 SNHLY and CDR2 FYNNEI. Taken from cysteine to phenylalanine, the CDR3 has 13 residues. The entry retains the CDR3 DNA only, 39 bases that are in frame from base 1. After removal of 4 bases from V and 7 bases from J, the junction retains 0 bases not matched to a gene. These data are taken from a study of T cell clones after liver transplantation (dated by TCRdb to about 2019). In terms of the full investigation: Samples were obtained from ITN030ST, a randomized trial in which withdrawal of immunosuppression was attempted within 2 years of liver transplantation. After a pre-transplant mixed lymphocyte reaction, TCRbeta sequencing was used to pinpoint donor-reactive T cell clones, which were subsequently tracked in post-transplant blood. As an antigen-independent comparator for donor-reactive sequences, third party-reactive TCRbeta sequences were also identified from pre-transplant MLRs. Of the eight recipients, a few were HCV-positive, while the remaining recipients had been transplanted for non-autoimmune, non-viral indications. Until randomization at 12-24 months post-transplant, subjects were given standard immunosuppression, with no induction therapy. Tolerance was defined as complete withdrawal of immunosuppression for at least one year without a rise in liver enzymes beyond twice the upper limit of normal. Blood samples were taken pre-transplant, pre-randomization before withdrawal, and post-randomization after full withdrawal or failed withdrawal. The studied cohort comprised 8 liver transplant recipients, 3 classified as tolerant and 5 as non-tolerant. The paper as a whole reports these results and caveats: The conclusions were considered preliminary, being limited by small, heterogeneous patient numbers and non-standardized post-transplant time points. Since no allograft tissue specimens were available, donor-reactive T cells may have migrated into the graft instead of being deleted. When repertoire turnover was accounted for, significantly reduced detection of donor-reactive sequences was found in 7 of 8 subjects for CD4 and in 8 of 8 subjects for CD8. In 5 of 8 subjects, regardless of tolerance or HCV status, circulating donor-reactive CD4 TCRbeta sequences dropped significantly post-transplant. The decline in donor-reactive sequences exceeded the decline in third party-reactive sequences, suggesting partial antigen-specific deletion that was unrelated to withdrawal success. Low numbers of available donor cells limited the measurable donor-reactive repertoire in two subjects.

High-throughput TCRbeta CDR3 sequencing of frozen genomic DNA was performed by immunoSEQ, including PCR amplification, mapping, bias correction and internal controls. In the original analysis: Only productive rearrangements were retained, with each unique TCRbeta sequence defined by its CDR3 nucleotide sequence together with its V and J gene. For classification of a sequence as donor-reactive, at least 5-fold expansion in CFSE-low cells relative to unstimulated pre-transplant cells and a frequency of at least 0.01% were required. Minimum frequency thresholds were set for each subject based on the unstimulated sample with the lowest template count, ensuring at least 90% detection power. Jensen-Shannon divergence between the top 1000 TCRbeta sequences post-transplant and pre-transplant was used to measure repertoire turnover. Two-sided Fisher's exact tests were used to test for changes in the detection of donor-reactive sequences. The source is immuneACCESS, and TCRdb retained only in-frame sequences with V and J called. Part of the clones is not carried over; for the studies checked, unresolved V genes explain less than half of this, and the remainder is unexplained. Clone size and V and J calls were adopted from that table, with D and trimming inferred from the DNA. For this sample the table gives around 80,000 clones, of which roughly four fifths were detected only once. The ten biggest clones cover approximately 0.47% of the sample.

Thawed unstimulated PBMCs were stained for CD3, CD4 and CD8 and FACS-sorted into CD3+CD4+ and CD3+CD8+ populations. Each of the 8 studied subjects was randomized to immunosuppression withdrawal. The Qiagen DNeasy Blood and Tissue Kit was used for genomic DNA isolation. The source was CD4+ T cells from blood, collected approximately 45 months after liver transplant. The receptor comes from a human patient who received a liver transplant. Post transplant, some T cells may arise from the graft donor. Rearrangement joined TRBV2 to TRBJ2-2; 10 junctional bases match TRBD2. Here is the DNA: TGTGCCAGCAGTGGGACTAGCGGCGGGGAGCTGTTTTTT. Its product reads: CASSGTSGGELFF.